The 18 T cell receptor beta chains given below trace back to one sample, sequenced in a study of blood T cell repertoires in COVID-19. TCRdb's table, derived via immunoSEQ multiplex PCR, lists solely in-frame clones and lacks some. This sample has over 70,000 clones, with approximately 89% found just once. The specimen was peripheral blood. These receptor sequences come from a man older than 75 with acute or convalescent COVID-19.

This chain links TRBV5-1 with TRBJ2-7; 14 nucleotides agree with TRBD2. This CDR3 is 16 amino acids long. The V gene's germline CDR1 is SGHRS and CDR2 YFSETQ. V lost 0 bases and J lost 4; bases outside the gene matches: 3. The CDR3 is CASSLEGLAGVYEQYF. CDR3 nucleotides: TGCGCCAGCAGCTTGGAGGGACTAGCGGGAGTTTACGAGCAGTACTTC. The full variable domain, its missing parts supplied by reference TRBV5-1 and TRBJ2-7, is KAGVTQTPRYLIKTRGQQVTLSCSPISGHRSVSWYQQTPGQGLQFLFEYFSETQRNKGNFPGRFSGRQFSNSRSEMNVSTLELGDSALYLCASSLEGLAGVYEQYFGPGTRLTVT.

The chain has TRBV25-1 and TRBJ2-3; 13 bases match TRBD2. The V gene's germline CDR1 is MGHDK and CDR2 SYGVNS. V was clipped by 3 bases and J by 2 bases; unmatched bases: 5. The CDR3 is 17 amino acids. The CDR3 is CASSEMGLAGTTDTQYF. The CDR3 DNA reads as TGTGCCAGCAGTGAGATGGGACTAGCGGGAACCACAGATACGCAGTATTTT. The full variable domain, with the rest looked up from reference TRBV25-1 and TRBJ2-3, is EADIYQTPRYLVIGTGKKITLECSQTMGHDKMYWYQQDPGMELHLIHYSYGVNSTEKGDLSSESTVSRIRTEHFPLTLESARPSHTSQYLCASSEMGLAGTTDTQYFGPGTRLTVL.

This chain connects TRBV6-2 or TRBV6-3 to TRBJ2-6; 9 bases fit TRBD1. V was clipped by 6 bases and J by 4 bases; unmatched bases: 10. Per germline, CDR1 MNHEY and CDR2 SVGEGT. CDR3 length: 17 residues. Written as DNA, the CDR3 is TGTGCCAGCAGCGACACAGGGGGCGCGGGGGGGGCCAACGTCCTGACTTTC. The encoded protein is CASSDTGGAGGANVLTF.

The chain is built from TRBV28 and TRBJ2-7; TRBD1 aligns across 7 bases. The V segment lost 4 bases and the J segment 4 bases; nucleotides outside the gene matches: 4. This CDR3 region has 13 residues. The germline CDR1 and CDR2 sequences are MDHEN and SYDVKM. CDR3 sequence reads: CASSSQQGYEQYF. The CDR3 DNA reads TGTGCCAGCAGTTCCCAACAGGGGTACGAGCAGTACTTC.

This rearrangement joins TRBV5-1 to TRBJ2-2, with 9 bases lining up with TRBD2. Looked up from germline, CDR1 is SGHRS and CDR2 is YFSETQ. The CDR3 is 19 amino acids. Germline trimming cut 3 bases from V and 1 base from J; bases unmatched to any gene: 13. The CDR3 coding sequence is TGCGCCAGCAGCTCCCAATTACCCAAGACTAGCGGGAACACCGGGGAGCTGTTTTTT. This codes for CASSSQLPKTSGNTGELFF.

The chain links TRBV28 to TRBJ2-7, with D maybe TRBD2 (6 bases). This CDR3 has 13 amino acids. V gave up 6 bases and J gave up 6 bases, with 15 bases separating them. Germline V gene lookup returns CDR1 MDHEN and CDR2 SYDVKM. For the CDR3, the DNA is TGTGCCAGCAGCCCAGGGAGGTCTACCGAGCAGTACTTC. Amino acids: CASSPGRSTEQYF.

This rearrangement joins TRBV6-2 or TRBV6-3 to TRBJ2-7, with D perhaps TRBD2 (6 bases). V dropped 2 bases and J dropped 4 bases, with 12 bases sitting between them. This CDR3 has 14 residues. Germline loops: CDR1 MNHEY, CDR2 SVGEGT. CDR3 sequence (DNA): TGTGCCAGCAGTTACCGCGGGGACCAGTACGAGCAGTACTTC. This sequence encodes CASSYRGDQYEQYF.

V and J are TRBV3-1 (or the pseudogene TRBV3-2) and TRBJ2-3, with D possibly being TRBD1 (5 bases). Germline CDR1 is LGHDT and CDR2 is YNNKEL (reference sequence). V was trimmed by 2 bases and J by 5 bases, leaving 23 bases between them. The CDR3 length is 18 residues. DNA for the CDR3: TGTGCCAGCAGCCAACTATCTCCCGCAGGGATATTGGGAGATACGCAGTATTTT. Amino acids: CASSQLSPAGILGDTQYF.

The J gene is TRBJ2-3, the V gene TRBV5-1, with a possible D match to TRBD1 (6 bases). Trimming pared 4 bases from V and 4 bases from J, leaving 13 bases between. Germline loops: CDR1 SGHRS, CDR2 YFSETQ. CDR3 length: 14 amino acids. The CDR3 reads CASSPQGPPDTQYF. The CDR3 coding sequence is TGCGCCAGCAGCCCCCAGGGGCCCCCAGATACGCAGTATTTT.

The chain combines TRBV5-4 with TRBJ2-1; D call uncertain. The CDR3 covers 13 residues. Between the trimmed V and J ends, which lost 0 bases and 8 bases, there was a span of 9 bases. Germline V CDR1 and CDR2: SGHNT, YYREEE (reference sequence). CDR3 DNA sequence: TGTGCCAGCAGCTTGGGGCACCGGGATGAGCAGTTCTTC. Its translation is CASSLGHRDEQFF. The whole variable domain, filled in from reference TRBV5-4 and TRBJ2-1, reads ETGVTQSPTHLIKTRGQQVTLRCSSQSGHNTVSWYQQALGQGPQFIFQYYREEENGRGNFPPRFSGLQFPNYSSELNVNALELDDSALYLCASSLGHRDEQFFGPGTRLTVL.

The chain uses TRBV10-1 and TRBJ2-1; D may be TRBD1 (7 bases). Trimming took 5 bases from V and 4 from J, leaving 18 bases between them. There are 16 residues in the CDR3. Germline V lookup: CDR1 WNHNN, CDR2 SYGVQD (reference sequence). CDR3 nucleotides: TGCGCCAGCAGTCAAAACAGGGGACTGGCTTACAATGAGCAGTTCTTC. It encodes CASSQNRGLAYNEQFF.

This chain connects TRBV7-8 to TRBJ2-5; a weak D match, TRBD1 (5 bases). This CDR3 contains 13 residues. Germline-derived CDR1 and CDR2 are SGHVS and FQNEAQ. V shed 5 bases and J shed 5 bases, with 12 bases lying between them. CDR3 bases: TGTGCCAGCAGCCTGACAGATGATGAGACCCAGTACTTC. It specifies CASSLTDDETQYF.

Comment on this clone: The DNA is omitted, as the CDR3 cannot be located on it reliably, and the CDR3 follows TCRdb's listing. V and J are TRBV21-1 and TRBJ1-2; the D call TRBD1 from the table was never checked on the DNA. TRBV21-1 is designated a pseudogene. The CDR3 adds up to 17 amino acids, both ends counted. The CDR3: CASSKVGDGTSNYGYTF.

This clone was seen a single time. CDR3 sequence: CASSLDMNSPLHF. The CDR3 DNA sequence: TGTGCCAGCAGTTTGGACATGAATTCACCCCTCCACTTT. The rearrangement links TRBV6-5 to TRBJ1-6; a possible D gene is TRBD1 (5 bases). The CDR3 totals 13 residues. V gave up 4 bases and J gave up 7 bases, with 8 bases separating them. Germline CDR1 is MNHEY and CDR2 is SVGAGI.

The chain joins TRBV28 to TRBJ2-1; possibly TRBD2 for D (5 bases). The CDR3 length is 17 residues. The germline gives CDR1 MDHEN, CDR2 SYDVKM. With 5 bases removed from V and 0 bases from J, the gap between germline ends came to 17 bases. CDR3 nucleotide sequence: TGTGCCAGCAGTCCCCCTGGGGTCCGGGGCTCCTACAATGAGCAGTTCTTC. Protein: CASSPPGVRGSYNEQFF.

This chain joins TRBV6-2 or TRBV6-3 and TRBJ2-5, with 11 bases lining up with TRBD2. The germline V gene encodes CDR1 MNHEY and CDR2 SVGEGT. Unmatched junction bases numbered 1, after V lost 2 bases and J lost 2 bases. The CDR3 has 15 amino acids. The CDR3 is CASSYGTSGQETQYF. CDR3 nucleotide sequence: TGTGCCAGCAGTTACGGGACTAGCGGACAAGAGACCCAGTACTTC.

CDR3 protein: CASSKRQYATDTQYF. In DNA form, the CDR3 reads TGTGCCAGTAGTAAGCGACAGTATGCTACAGATACGCAGTATTTT. The V and J genes are TRBV19 and TRBJ2-3; TRBD1 is a possible D gene (5 bases). CDR1 is LNHDA, CDR2 SQIVND, per germline (reference sequence). Trimming removed 4 bases at V and 3 bases at J, with 14 bases between. CDR3 length: 15 amino acids.

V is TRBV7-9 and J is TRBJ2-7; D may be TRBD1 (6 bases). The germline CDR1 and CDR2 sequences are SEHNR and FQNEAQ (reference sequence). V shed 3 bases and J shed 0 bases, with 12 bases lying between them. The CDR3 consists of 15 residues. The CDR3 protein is CASSFGQMSSYEQYF. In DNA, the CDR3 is TGTGCCAGCAGCTTTGGACAGATGAGCTCCTACGAGCAGTACTTC. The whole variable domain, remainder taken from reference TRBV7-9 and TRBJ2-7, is DTGVSQNPRHKITKRGQNVTFRCDPISEHNRLYWYRQTLGQGPEFLTYFQNEAQLEKSRLLSDRFSAERPKGSFSTLEIQRTEQGDSAMYLCASSFGQMSSYEQYFGPGTRLTVT.